This TCR beta chain is drawn from a study of esophageal squamous cell carcinoma tumors (dated by TCRdb to about 2021). Turning to the overall study: Patients were split into immuno relation high and low groups by principal component analysis with K-means clustering of immunohistochemical T-cell and checkpoint marker values. The approximately ten cases yielded roughly 1.6 million total TCRalpha reads and 1,291,510 total TCRbeta reads, and around 31,000 and 34,000 of those reads, respectively, were unique. The study was designed to assess TCR repertoire diversity and shared TCR repertoires of T cells within the tumor environment of esophageal squamous cell carcinoma. The wider cohort comprised 50 to 60 surgically treated esophageal squamous cell carcinoma patients in Japan, with approximately 20 high and around 30 low immuno relation cases. TCR sequencing was performed on 10 or so patients, consisting of five randomly selected high immuno relation cases and five background-matched low immuno relation cases. Broad study findings and their caveats: Because TCRalpha and TCRbeta chains were sequenced separately, chain pairing and recognized antigens remained unknown. About 30% of the 10 cases showed a single dominant TCRalpha VJ recombination with apparently reduced TCRalpha diversity. Only a few cases were included in the TCR repertoire analysis, and no investigation at the CDR3 clonotype level was performed. Approximately 27 TRAV|TRAJ and more than 20 TRBV|TRBJ combinations, including TRAV13-1|TRAJ22 and TRBV7-9|TRBJ2-7, appeared to be shared among high immuno relation cases. Given the large variation in the TCRalphabeta repertoire, shared V|J recombination candidates may have been selected by chance. Total TCR repertoire counts did not differ between groups, but significant repertoire counts were higher in the high immuno relation group.

The library came from 5' RACE. PCR was performed with KAPA HiFi using TCRalpha or TCRbeta constant-region primers together with a P20EA primer, and a nested second PCR was then carried out with CA2 or CB2. Amplification of TCR genes was performed by unbiased adaptor ligation RT-PCR, in which reverse transcription was carried out with Superscript III and a polyT18-containing BSL-18E primer. Once second-strand synthesis and blunting were done, the P10EA/P20EA adaptor was ligated onto the 5' end of the cDNA, and NotI digestion came next. Both the first and second PCRs consisted of approximately 22 cycles of 98 degrees C for 20 s, 65 degrees C for 30 s and 72 degrees C for 1 min. The Nextera XT Index kit v2 Set A was used to index the amplicons, which were pooled in equimolar amounts and quantified with a Qubit 2.0 Fluorometer. Sequencing was carried out on the Illumina MiSeq platform with 2x300 bp paired-end reads. The original methods were these. V and J genes were assigned to reads on the basis of highest identity to IMGT reference sequences using Repertoire Genesis software ver.1.0. CDR3 was defined as the region from Cys104 to Phe118 plus Gly119 and was translated, and unique sequence reads were defined as those with distinct V, J and CDR3 amino acids. A shared V|J combination was chosen only when it reached significance in both a Fisher's exact test in edgeR and a Mann Whitney U test. After singletons were removed and 500 repertoire combinations were bootstrapped, the repertoire dissimilarity index was calculated using the R rdi package. The public reads were reprocessed in TCRdb via fastp at Q25 and MiXCR, keeping in-frame beta chains. Each entry is one CDR3 protein sequence, shown with its most common DNA and genes. What appears here as the V and J calls and clone size reflects TCRdb's work, not the paper's. Counted in this sample were 6,000 or so distinct CDR3 sequences; 20% to 25% of them appeared once. Less than 40% of the sample is in the top ten clones.

Compared with the rest of its sample, this clonotype is medium-sized (0.01 to 0.1%). Its antigen is not yet known. The record has no base qualities; no much larger clone is one base away. After removal of 6 bases from V and 5 bases from J, the junction retains 9 bases not matched to a gene. Counted from cysteine to phenylalanine, this CDR3 has 14 amino acids. Kept here is only the CDR3 DNA, which spans 42 bases and is read in frame from base 1. CDR1 and CDR2 (MNHNS, SASEGT) derive from the germline V gene. Enrollment excluded patients who had received neoadjuvant chemotherapy or who had no clinical information. The TCR-sequenced cases shown were male and had subtotal esophagectomy with 2- or 3-field lymphadenectomy. A Qiagen AllPrep kit was used to extract RNA from bulk tumor tissue sections, and T cells were not sorted. Until RNA extraction, small sections of surgically resected tumor tissue were kept in RNAlater reagent at -80 degrees C.

In this chain, TRBV6-1 is recombined with TRBJ2-5; TRBD1 aligns with 7 central bases. Material for sequencing was tumor tissue. The TCR was taken from a man aged 45-85 years with esophageal squamous cell carcinoma. For the CDR3, the sequence is CASRRQGPRETQYF. Read as DNA, the sequence is TGTGCCAGCAGAAGACAGGGCCCAAGGGAGACCCAGTACTTC.